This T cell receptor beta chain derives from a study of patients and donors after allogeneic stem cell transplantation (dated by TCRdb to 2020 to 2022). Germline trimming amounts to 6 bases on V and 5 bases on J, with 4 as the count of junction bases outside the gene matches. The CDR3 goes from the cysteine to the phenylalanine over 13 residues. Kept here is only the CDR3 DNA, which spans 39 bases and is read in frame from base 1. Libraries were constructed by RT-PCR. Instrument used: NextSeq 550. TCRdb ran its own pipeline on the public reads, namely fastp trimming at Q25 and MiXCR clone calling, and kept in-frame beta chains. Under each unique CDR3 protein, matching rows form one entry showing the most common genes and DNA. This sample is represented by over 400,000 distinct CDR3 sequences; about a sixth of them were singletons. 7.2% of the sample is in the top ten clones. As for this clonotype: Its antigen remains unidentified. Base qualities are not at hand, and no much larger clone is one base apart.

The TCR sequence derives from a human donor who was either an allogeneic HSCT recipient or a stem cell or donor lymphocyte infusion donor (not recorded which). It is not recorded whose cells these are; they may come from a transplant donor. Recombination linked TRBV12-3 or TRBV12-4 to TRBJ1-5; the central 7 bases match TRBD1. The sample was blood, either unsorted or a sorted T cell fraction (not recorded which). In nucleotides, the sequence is TGTGCCAGCAGCCGACAGGGTTATCAGCCCCAGCATTTT. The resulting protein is CASSRQGYQPQHF.